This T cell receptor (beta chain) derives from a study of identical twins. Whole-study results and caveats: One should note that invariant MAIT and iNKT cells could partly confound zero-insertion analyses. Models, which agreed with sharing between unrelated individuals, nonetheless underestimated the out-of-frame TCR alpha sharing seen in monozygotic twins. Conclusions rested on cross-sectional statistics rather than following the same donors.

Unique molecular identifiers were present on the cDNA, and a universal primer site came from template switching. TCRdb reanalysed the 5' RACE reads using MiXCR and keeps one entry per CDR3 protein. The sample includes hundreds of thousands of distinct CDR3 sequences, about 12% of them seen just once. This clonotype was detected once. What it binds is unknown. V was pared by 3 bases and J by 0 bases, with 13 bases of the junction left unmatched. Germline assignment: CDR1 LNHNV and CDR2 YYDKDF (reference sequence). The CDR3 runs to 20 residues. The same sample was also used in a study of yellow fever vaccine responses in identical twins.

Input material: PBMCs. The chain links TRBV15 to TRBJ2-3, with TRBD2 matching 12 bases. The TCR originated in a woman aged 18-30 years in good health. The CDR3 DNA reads TGTGCCACCAGCAGTCCCCGACTAGCGGGAGCGGGAATAAGCACAGATACGCAGTATTTT. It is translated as CATSSPRLAGAGISTDTQYF. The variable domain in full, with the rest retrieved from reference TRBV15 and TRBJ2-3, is DAMVIQNPRYQVTQFGKPVTLSCSQTLNHNVMYWYQQKSSQAPKLLFHYYDKDFNNEADTPDNFQSRRPNTSFCFLDIRSPGLGDTAMYLCATSSPRLAGAGISTDTQYFGPGTRLTVL.